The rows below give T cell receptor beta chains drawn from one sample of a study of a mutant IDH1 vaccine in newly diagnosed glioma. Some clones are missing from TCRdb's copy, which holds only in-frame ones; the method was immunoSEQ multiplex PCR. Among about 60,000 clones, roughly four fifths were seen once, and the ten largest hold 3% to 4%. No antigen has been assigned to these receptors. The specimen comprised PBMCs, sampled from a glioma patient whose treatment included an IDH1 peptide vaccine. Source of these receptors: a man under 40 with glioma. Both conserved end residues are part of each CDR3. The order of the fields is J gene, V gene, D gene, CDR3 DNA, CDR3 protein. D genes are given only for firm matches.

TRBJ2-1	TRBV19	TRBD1	TGTGCCAGTAGTATTCCTGGGACAGGGGTTTCCAATGAGCAGTTCTTC	CASSIPGTGVSNEQFF
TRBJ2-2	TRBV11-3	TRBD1	TGTGCCAGCAGCTTCACAGGGGGCGCAGGCGGGGAGCTGTTTTTT	CASSFTGGAGGELFF
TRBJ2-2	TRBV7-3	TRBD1	TGTGCCAGCAGCTCCCGACAGGGATCGCTCACCGGGGAGCTGTTTTTT	CASSSRQGSLTGELFF
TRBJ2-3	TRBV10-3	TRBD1	TGTGCCACCGGACAGGGGGCGTGGACAGATACGCAGTATTTT	CATGQGAWTDTQYF
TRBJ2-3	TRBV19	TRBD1	TGTGCCAGTAGTTGGGGCTTCGGCAGGGGGCGTCAAGATACGCAGTATTTT	CASSWGFGRGRQDTQYF
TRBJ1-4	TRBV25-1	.	TGTGCCAGCAGTGAATTTGGGGCAGGGAAGGGTGAAAAACTGTTTTTT	CASSEFGAGKGEKLFF
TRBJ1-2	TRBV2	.	TGTGCCAGCAGGGACCTCTATGGCTACACCTTC	CASRDLYGYTF
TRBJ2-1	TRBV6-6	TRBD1	TGTGCCAGCAATCAGGGGGTATCCTACAATGAGCAGTTCTTC	CASNQGVSYNEQFF
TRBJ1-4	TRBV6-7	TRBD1	TGTGCCAGCAGGTCCGGGACAGGGAATGAAAAACTGTTTTTT	CASRSGTGNEKLFF
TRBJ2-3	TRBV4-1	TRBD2	TGCGCCAGCAGCCAGTATCCCGGGGGGGCAGATACGCAGTATTTT	CASSQYPGGADTQYF